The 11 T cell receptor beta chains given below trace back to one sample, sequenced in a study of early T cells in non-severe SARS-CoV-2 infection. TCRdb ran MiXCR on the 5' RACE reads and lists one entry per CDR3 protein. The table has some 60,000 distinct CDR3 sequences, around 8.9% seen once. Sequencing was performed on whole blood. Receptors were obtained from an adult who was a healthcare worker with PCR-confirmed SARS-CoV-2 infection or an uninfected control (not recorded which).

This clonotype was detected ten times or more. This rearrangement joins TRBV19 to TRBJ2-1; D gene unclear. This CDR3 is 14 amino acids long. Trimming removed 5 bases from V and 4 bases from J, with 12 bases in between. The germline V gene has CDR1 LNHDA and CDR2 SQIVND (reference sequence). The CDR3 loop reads CASSPQPTYNEQFF. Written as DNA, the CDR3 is TGTGCCAGTAGTCCCCAACCCACGTACAATGAGCAGTTCTTC. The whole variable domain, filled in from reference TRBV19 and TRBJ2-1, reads DGGITQSPKYLFRKEGQNVTLSCEQNLNHDAMYWYRQDPGQGLRLIYYSQIVNDFQKGDIAEGYSVSREKKESFPLTVTSAQKNPTAFYLCASSPQPTYNEQFFGPGTRLTVL.

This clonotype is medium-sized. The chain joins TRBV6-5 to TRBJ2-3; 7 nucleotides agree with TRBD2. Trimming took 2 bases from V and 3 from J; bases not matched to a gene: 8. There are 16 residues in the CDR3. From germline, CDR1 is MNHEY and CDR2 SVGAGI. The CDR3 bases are TGTGCCAGCAGTTACGGGCTGGGGGGGTCGACAGATACGCAGTATTTT. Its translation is CASSYGLGGSTDTQYF.

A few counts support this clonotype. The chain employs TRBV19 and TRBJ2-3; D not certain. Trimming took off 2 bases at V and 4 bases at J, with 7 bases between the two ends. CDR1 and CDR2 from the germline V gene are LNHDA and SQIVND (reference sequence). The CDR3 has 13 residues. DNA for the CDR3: TGTGCCAGTAGTATAATAATAGCAGATACGCAGTATTTT. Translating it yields CASSIIIADTQYF.

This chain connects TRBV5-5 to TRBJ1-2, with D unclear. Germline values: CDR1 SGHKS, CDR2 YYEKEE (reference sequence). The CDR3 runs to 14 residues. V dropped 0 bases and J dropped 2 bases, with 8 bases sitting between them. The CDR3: CASSLERLNYGYTF. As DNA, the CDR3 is TGTGCCAGCAGCTTGGAACGACTGAACTATGGCTACACCTTC.

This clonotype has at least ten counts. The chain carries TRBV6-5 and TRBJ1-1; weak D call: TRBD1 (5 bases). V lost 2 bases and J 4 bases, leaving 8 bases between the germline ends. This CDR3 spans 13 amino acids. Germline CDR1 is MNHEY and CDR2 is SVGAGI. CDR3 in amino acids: CASSYRGITEAFF. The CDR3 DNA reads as TGTGCCAGCAGTTACCGGGGGATCACTGAAGCTTTCTTT.

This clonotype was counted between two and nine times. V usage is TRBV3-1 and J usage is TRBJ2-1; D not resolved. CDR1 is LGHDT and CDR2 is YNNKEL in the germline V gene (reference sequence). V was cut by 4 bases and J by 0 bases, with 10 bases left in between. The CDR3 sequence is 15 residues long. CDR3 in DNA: TGTGCCAGCAGCCTCGACGCGGTCTCCTACAATGAGCAGTTCTTC. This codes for CASSLDAVSYNEQFF.

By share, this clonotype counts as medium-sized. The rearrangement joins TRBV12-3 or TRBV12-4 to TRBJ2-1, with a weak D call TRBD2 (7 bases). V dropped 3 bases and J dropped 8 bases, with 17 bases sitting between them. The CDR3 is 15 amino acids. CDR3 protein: CASSFLRGGADEQFF. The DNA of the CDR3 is TGTGCCAGCAGTTTTCTTAGAGGGGGGGCGGATGAGCAGTTCTTC.

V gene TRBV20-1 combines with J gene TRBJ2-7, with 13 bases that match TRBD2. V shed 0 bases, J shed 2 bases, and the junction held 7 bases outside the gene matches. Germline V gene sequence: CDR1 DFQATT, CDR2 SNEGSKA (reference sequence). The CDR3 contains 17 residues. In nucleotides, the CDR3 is TGCAGTGCTAGAGATCAAGGGACTAGCGGGGTAGCCTACGAGCAGTACTTC. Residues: CSARDQGTSGVAYEQYF.

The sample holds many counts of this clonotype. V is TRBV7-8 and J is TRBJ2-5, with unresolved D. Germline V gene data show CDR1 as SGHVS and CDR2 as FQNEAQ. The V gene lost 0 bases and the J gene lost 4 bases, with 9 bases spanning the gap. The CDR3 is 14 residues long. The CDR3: CASSLAIGGETQYF. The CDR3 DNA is TGTGCCAGCAGCTTAGCAATAGGTGGAGAGACCCAGTACTTC.

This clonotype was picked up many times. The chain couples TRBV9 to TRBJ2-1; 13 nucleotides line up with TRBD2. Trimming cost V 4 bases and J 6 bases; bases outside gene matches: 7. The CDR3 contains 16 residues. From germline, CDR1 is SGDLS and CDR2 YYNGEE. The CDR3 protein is CASSNRLAGGINEQFF. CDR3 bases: TGTGCCAGCAGCAACCGACTAGCGGGAGGTATCAATGAGCAGTTCTTC.

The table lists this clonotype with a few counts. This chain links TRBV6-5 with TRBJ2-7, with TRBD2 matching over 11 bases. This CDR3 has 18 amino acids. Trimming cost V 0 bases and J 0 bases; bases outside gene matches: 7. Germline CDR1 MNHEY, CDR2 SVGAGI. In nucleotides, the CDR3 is TGTGCCAGCAGTTACTCGGGACTAGCGGAAAACTACTCCTACGAGCAGTACTTC. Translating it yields CASSYSGLAENYSYEQYF.